This T cell receptor (beta chain) appears in the sequencing data of a study of technical replicates of blood from several donors listed by TCRdb under 2017. Remarks on this clone: Its antigen is not yet known. Within one base of it there is no much larger clone, and no base qualities were kept.

Sequences LGHNT (CDR1) and FRNRAP (CDR2) are obtained from the germline V gene. V is reduced by 0 bases and J by 1 base, leaving a spacing of 11 bases between them. The CDR3 covers 16 residues, taking in both the cysteine and the phenylalanine. Left in the record is the CDR3 DNA by itself, 48 bases read in frame from the first base. Library preparation employed the immunoSEQ multiplex PCR assay. Held by TCRdb, this immuneACCESS table contains in-frame sequences only and omits some clones. Under half of the omission traces to an unresolved V gene where checked; the cause of the rest is unknown. The sample data list about 75,000 clones, and 91% of these were observed just once. The ten top clones hold more than 0.35% of the sample.

Sequenced: T cells isolated from PBMCs. The chain is assembled from TRBV12-5 and TRBJ2-3; a weak D assignment points to TRBD2 (6 bases agree). The TCR originated in a human donor in good health. Some clones in this sample may be carry-over from other donors' samples. The CDR3 protein: CASGLVRTGGTDTQYF. Read as DNA, the sequence is TGTGCTAGTGGTTTGGTACGGACGGGGGGCACAGATACGCAGTATTTT.